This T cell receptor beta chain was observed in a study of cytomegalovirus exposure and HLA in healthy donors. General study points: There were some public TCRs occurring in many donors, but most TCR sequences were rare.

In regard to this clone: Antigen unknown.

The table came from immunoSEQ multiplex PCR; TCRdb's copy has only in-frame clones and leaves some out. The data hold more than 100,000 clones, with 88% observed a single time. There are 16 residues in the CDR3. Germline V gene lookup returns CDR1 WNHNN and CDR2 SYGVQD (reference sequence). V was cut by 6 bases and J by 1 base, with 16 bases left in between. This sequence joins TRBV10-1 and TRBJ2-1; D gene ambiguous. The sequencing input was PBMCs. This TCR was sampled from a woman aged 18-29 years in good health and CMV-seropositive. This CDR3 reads CASRRRSGKSYNEQFF. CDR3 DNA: TGCGCCAGCAGACGTCGGTCGGGTAAGTCCTACAATGAGCAGTTCTTC.